The TCR beta chain described here comes from a study of chronic HIV infection and antiretroviral therapy. One entry per CDR3 protein, called by TCRdb with MiXCR from the 5' RACE reads. The data hold more than 30,000 distinct CDR3 sequences, with roughly 9.1% observed a single time. The CDR3 runs to 13 residues. CDR1 is MGHDK, CDR2 SYGVNS, per germline. V was clipped by 5 bases and J by 0 bases, with 8 bases between them. The table lists this clonotype with many counts. The rearrangement joins TRBV25-1 to TRBJ2-7; the D is unclear. What was sequenced was peripheral blood. The source of this sequence is an adult who had HIV and had not received antiretroviral therapy, or was an uninfected healthy control (not recorded which). The CDR3 reads CASSPLRSYEQYF. As DNA, the CDR3 is TGTGCCAGCAGTCCACTGCGCTCCTACGAGCAGTACTTC.